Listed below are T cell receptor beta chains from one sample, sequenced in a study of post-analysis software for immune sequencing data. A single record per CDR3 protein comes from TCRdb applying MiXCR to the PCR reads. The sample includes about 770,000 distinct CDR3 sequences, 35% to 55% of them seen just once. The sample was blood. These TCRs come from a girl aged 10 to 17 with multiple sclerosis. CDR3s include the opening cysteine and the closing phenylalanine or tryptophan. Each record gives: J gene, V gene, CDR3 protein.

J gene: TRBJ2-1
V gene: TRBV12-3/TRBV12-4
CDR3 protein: CANSLVILAGGLNEQFF

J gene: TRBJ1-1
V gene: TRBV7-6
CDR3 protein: CASSPWTGGGTEAFF

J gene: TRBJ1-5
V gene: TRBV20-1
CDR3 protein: CSARPAGGMGQPQHF

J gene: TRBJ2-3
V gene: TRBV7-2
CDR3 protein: CASSPSGRGADTQYF

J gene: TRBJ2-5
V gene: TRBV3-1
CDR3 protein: CASSQDLIANNEQYF

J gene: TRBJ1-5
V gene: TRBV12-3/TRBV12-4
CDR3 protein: CASSLNAQPQHF

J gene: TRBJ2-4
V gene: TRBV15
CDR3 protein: CATSRGGEGNIQYF

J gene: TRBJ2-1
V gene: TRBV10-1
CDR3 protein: CASRESYGNEQFF

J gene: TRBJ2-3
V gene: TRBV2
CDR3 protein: CASSATGTSGGTDTQYF

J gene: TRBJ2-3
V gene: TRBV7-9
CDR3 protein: CASSLLAGVATDTQYF

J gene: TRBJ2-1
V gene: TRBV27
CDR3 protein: CASSLPSRAYNEQFF

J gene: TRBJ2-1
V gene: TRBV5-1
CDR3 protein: CASKMRGGRSYNEQFF

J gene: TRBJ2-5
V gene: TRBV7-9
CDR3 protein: CASSSTGLAGRETQYF

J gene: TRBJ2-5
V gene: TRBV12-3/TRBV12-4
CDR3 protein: CASRREGPGTQYF

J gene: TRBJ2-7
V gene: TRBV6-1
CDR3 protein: CASSRSGRPPSYEQYF

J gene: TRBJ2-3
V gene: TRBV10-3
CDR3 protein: CAIGTANTDTQYF

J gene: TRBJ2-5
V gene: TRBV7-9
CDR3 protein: CASSLTGPETQYF

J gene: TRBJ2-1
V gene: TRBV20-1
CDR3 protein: CSARDHQGLADKGEQFF

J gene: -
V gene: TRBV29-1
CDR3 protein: CSVAGTGEGEQYF

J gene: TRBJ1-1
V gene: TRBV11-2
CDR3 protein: CASSLWTRQGRYTEAFF

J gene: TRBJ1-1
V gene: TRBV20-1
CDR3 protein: CSMTDRRTEAFF

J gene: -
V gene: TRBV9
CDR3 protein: CASSAGLAGAYNEQYF

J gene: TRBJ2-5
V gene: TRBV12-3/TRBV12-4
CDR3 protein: CASSFRDQPGTQYF

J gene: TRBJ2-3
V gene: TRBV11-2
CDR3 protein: CASSWGPSDTQYF

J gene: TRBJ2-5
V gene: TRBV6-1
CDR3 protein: CASSELGFGGSYQETQYF

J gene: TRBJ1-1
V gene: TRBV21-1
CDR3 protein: CASILRGLDTEAFF

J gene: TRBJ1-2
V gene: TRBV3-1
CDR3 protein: CASSPQPQGMDYGYTF

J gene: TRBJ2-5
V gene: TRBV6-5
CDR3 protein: CASLPRSGRFRETQYF

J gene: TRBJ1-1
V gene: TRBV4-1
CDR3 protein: CATRRGAGTEAFF

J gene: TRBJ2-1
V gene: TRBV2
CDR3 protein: CASSERGPGGPYNEQFF

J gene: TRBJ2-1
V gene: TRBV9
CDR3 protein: CASSANPKREGYEQFF

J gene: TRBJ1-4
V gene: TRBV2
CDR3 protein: CASSEATGGVEKLFF

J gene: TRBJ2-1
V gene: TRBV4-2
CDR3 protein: CASSLVRGTSSYNEQFF

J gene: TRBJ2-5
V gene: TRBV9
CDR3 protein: CASSVVPSGKETQYF

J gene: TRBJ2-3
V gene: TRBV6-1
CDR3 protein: CASKRREEPDTQYF

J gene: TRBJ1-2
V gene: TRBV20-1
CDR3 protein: CSAAGQGVDYGYTF

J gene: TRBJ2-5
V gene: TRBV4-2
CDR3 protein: CASSHKGEQYF

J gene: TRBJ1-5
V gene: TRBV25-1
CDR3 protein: CASSDAGRPGNQPQHF

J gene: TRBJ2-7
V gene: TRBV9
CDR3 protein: CASSVASSPAGLVHEQYF

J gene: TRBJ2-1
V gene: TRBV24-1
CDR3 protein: CATAEPPHNEQFF

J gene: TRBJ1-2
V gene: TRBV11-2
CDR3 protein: CASLGDRGLDGYTF

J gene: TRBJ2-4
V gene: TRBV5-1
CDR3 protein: CASSSGLVTAPPNIQYF

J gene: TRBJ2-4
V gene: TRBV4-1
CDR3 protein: CASSQEGGGWSIQYF

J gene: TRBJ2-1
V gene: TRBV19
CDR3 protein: CATPWGPSSYNEQFF

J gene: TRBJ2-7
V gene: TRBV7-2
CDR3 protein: CASTVRSQGTYEQYF

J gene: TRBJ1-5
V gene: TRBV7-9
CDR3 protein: CASSLQGEQPQHF

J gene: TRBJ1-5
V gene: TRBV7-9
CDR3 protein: CASSLVGTDNQPQHF

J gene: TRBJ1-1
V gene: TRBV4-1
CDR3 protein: CASSQARGRWAEAFF

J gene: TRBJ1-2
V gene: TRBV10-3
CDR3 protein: CAIRGDSVYGYTF

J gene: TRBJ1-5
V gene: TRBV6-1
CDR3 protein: CASSVDRFSNQPQHF

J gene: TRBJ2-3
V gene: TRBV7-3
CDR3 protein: CASSLMGAGSADTQYF